The 21 T cell receptor beta chains given below trace back to one sample, sequenced in a study of cytomegalovirus exposure and HLA in healthy donors. The PCR contained 60 Vbeta and 13 Jbeta primers. Using immunoSEQ multiplex PCR, the repertoire was profiled, and TCRdb retains in-frame clones only, with some absent. The ten top clones account for less than 1%, within a sample of about 200,000 clones. Sequencing was done on a sample of PBMCs. These receptors originate from a woman aged 25-40 years in good health and CMV-seropositive.

This chain joins TRBV7-2 and TRBJ1-5, with 8 bases aligning to TRBD1. This CDR3 has 14 residues. The germline V gene encodes CDR1 SGHTA and CDR2 FQGNSA. Trimming took 4 bases from V and 7 from J; bases not matched to a gene: 6. In nucleotides, the CDR3 is TGTGCCAGCAGCTGGCAGGGGGCTAGGCAGCCCCAGCATTTT. This gives the protein CASSWQGARQPQHF.

The chain recombines TRBV5-6 with TRBJ1-5; 8 nucleotides align to TRBD1. This CDR3 contains 17 residues. The germline V gene has CDR1 SGHDT and CDR2 YYEEEE. With V trimmed by 4 bases and J by 6 bases, 15 bases remained unmatched. The CDR3 sequence is CASSRRTGSRVPQPQHF. In DNA, the CDR3 is TGTGCCAGCAGCCGTAGGACAGGGTCGCGGGTTCCTCAGCCCCAGCATTTT.

The genes are TRBV12-5 and TRBJ1-1, with unresolved D. This CDR3 is 16 amino acids long. The V gene lost 0 bases and the J gene lost 5 bases, with 16 bases spanning the gap. CDR1 is LGHNT, CDR2 FRNRAP, per germline. The CDR3 reads CASGLVAREPGTEAFF. In DNA form, the CDR3 reads TGTGCTAGTGGTTTGGTAGCCCGGGAGCCGGGGACTGAAGCTTTCTTT.

V is TRBV27 and J is TRBJ1-1, with 9 bases lining up with TRBD1. There are 16 residues in the CDR3. Unmatched junction bases numbered 9, after V lost 6 bases and J lost 1 base. Germline V gives CDR1 MNHEY, CDR2 SMNVEV (reference sequence). The DNA for the CDR3 is TGTGCCAGCAGAGTGACCGGGACAGGGTGGAACACTGAAGCTTTCTTT. This gives the protein CASRVTGTGWNTEAFF.

The chain links TRBV7-2 to TRBJ2-2; TRBD2 aligns across 13 bases. Germline values: CDR1 SGHTA, CDR2 FQGNSA. This CDR3 spans 18 amino acids. Losses at the gene ends were 1 base for V and 4 bases for J; bases not matched to a gene: 6. CDR3 amino acids: CASSLEPTSGRSTGELFF. Here the CDR3 DNA reads TGTGCCAGCAGCTTAGAGCCGACTAGCGGGAGGTCCACCGGGGAGCTGTTTTTT.

This sequence joins TRBV29-1 and TRBJ2-3; tentative D call: TRBD1 (6 bases). Germline lookup yields CDR1 SQVTM and CDR2 ANQGSEA. Trimming pared 8 bases from V and 3 bases from J, leaving 21 bases between. The CDR3 is 15 amino acids. The CDR3, as DNA: TGCAGCCCTGTTGTACAGGGCGGTCCGACAGATACGCAGTATTTT. This sequence encodes CSPVVQGGPTDTQYF.

The chain is built from TRBV11-3 and TRBJ2-3; 8 bases line up with TRBD2. This CDR3 has 15 residues. V lost 1 base, J lost 5 bases, and 5 bases stayed unmatched. The germline V gene has CDR1 SGHNT and CDR2 YENEEA. The CDR3 loop reads CASSLAGGRGDTQYF. The CDR3 DNA follows: TGTGCCAGCAGCTTAGCGGGGGGGCGTGGAGATACGCAGTATTTT. Filled out from reference TRBV11-3 and TRBJ2-3, the complete variable domain reads EAGVVQSPRYKIIEKKQPVAFWCNPISGHNTLYWYLQNLGQGPELLIRYENEEAVDDSQLPKDRFSAERLKGVDSTLKIQPAELGDSAVYLCASSLAGGRGDTQYFGPGTRLTVL.

The J gene is TRBJ1-1, the V gene TRBV7-2, with D possibly matching TRBD1 (6 bases). The CDR3 spans 17 residues. Germline assignment: CDR1 SGHTA and CDR2 FQGNSA. V was trimmed by 5 bases and J by 0 bases, leaving 19 bases between them. In nucleotides, the CDR3 is TGTGCCAGCAGCCCCCGCCAAGGGTCAGGGGTGAACACTGAAGCTTTCTTT. Translation: CASSPRQGSGVNTEAFF.

The chain uses TRBV6-5 and TRBJ1-4; the match to TRBD1 covers 7 bases. The trim removed 7 bases at V and 8 bases at J, leaving 7 bases unmatched. Germline CDR1 reads MNHEY; CDR2 reads SVGAGI. The CDR3 covers 13 residues. The CDR3 here is CASTDRVVEKLFF. In DNA form, the CDR3 reads TGTGCCAGCACCGACAGGGTAGTCGAAAAACTGTTTTTT.

The chain combines TRBV18 with TRBJ1-1, with TRBD1 identical over 7 bases. Germline CDR1 reads KGHSH; CDR2 reads LQKENI. The CDR3 totals 15 residues. Unmatched junction bases numbered 7, after V lost 3 bases and J lost 3 bases. CDR3 region: CASSPRTGRYTEAFF. For the CDR3, the DNA is TGTGCCAGCTCACCTAGGACAGGAAGGTACACTGAAGCTTTCTTT.

The rearrangement links TRBV7-2 to TRBJ1-2; possibly TRBD1 for D (5 bases). Per the germline V gene, CDR1 is SGHTA and CDR2 is FQGNSA. The CDR3 is 15 amino acids. Deletions cut 0 bases from V and 3 bases from J, with 11 bases between. The CDR3 sequence: CASSLAPGMDYGYTF. CDR3 DNA: TGTGCCAGCAGCTTAGCGCCAGGGATGGACTATGGCTACACCTTC.

V is TRBV7-9 and J is TRBJ2-1; perhaps TRBD2 as D (6 bases). The V end lost 4 bases, the J end lost 8 bases, and 6 bases lay between the germline ends. Germline V gene sequence: CDR1 SEHNR, CDR2 FQNEAQ (reference sequence). The CDR3 totals 11 residues. The chain's CDR3 is CASSWEDEQFF. The CDR3 DNA reads as TGTGCCAGCAGCTGGGAGGATGAGCAGTTCTTC.

This chain connects TRBV10-3 to TRBJ2-3, with D perhaps TRBD2 (5 bases). V lost 2 bases, J lost 0 bases, and 12 bases lay in between. The CDR3 length is 16 residues. Germline-derived CDR1 and CDR2 are ENHRY and SYGVKD. The CDR3 is CAISEVTTGSTDTQYF. The CDR3, as DNA: TGTGCCATCAGTGAGGTGACTACCGGGAGCACAGATACGCAGTATTTT.

The CDR3 spells CASSPGGPPGIYEQYF. The CDR3 coding sequence is TGCGCCAGCAGCCCAGGGGGCCCGCCTGGTATCTACGAGCAGTACTTC. The V and J genes are TRBV5-1 and TRBJ2-5; 8 nucleotides agree with TRBD1. The closer fit of TRBJ2-7 to the DNA end suggests the J call may be wrong. Germline assignment: CDR1 SGHRS and CDR2 YFSETQ. The length of the CDR3 is 16 residues.

This rearrangement joins TRBV29-1 to TRBJ2-3; 10 nucleotides align to TRBD1. The CDR3 has 15 residues. V dropped 6 bases and J dropped 4; count of bases not matched to a gene: 10. The germline gives CDR1 SQVTM, CDR2 ANQGSEA. CDR3 bases: TGCAGCGTGGGGTACGGGACAGGGGTCGCAGATACGCAGTATTTT. Its translation: CSVGYGTGVADTQYF.

The rearrangement links TRBV27 to TRBJ2-7; 14 bases map to TRBD2. The CDR3 totals 16 residues. V lost 6 bases to trimming and J lost 2 bases; unmatched junction nucleotides: 6. CDR1 is MNHEY, CDR2 SMNVEV, per germline (reference sequence). The CDR3 bases are TGTGCCAGCAGCGGGACTAGCGGGAGTATGGCCTACGAGCAGTACTTC. It codes for CASSGTSGSMAYEQYF.

This chain joins TRBV29-1 and TRBJ2-7, with TRBD1 identical over 8 bases. The CDR3 length is 14 residues. Looked up from germline, CDR1 is SQVTM and CDR2 is ANQGSEA. Losses at the gene ends were 4 bases for V and 7 bases for J; bases not matched to a gene: 12. Here the CDR3 reads CSVAANRGTGEQYF. In nucleotides, the CDR3 is TGCAGCGTTGCAGCGAACAGGGGGACGGGGGAGCAGTACTTC.

This chain links TRBV5-8 with TRBJ2-7; 7 bases are shared with TRBD1. Per germline, CDR1 SGHTS and CDR2 YDEGEE. The V segment lost 4 bases and the J segment 0 bases; nucleotides outside the gene matches: 7. There are 15 residues in the CDR3. Here the CDR3 reads CASSIPGQYSYEQYF. For the CDR3, the DNA is TGTGCCAGCAGCATACCGGGACAGTACTCCTACGAGCAGTACTTC.

The V and J genes are TRBV6-1 and TRBJ2-1, with 8 bases fitting TRBD1. J was trimmed by 6 bases and V by 9 bases; bases with no gene match: 4. There are 12 residues in the CDR3. Germline lookup yields CDR1 MNHNS and CDR2 SASEGT. The CDR3 region is CASWTGFNEQFF. Here the CDR3 DNA reads TGTGCCAGTTGGACAGGGTTCAATGAGCAGTTCTTC.

This chain uses TRBV9 with TRBJ1-3, with a possible D match to TRBD1 (5 bases). Trimming cost V 0 bases and J 3 bases, with 10 bases left between them. Germline-derived CDR1 and CDR2 are SGDLS and YYNGEE. This CDR3 contains 15 residues. CDR3 sequence reads: CASSVAGLDGNTIYF. Written as DNA, the CDR3 is TGTGCCAGCAGCGTAGCAGGGCTTGATGGAAACACCATATATTTT.

The chain uses TRBV4-1 and TRBJ2-7; D is perhaps TRBD1 (6 bases). This CDR3 has 13 amino acids. CDR1 and CDR2 from the germline V gene are MGHRA and YSYEKL. V lost 6 bases to trimming and J lost 0 bases, with 9 bases between them. CDR3 DNA: TGCGCCAGCAGGGACAGCAGCTCCTACGAGCAGTACTTC. Its protein is CASRDSSSYEQYF.